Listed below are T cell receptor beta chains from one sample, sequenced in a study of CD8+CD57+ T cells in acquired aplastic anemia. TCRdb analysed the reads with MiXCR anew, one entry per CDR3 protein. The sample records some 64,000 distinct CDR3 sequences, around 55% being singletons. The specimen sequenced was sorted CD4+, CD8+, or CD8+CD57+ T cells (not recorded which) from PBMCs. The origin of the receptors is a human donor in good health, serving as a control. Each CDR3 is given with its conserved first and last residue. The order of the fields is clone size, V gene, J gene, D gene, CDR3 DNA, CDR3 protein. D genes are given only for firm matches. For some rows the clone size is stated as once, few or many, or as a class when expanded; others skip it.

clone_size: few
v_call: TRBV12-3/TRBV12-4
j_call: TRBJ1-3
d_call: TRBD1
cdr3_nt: TGTGCCAGCAGTGCCGGGACAGGGGTGAACACCATATATTTT
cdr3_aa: CASSAGTGVNTIYF

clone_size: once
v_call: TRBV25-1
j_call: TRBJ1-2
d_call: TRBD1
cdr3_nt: TGTGCCAGCAGTGAATCCCCGGGACAGGGGGCGGAGGGCTACACCTTC
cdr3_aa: CASSESPGQGAEGYTF

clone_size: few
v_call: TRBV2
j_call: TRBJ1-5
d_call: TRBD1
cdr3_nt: TGTGCCAGCAGTGAACCGGGACAGGGGGACCAGCCCCAGCATTTT
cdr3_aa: CASSEPGQGDQPQHF

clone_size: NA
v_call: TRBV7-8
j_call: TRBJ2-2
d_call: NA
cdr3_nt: TGTGCCAGCAGTCCCCAATACACCGGGGAGCTGTTTTTT
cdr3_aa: CASSPQYTGELFF

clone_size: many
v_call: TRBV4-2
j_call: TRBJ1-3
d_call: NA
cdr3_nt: TGTGCCAGCAGCCAGCCGATCACTCCCGGCTCTGGAAACACCATATATTTT
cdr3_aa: CASSQPITPGSGNTIYF

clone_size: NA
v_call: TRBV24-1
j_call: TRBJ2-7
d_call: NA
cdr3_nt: TGTGCCACCAGTGATCCCAAGACAGGAACCTACGAGCAGTACTTC
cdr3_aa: CATSDPKTGTYEQYF

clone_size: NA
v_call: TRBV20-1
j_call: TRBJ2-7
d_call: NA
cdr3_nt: TGCAGTGCTACCTGGGACATCTCCTACGAGCAGTACTTC
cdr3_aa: CSATWDISYEQYF

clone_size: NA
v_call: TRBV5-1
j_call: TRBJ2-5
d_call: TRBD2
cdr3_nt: TGCGCCAGCAGCTTAGGCGGGAGGCCGTCAGAGACCCAGTACTTC
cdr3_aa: CASSLGGRPSETQYF

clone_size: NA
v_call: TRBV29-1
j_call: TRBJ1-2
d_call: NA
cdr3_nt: TGCAGCGGCATGGAGAGTACTACTGGATATGGCTACACCTTC
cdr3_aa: CSGMESTTGYGYTF

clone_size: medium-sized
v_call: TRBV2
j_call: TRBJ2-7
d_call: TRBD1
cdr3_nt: TGTGCCAGCAGTGACCCACAGGGGGGTATTTACGAGCAGTACTTC
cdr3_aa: CASSDPQGGIYEQYF

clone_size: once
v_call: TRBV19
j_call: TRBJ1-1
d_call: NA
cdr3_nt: TGTGCCAGTAGTCTGCGCGGCAGGGGCCAGAACACTGAAGCTTTCTTT
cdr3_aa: CASSLRGRGQNTEAFF

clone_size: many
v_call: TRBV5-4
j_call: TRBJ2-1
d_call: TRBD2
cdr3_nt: TGTGCCAGCAGCTTCGGACTAGCGGGAGGCCTGGGGAATGAGCAGTTCTTC
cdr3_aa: CASSFGLAGGLGNEQFF

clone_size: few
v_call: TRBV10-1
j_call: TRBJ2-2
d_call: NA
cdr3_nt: TGCGCCATAGTATACGGCGGAGATTCGGTCGGGGAGCTGTTTTTT
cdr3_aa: CAIVYGGDSVGELFF

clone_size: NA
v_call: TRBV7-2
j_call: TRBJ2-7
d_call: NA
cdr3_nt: TGTGCCAGCAGCTTATTATCATCCGAGCAGTACTTC
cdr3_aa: CASSLLSSEQYF

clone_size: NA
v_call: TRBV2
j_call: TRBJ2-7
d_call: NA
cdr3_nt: TGTGCCAGCAGTTTCTGGGCCGGGTACGAGCAGTACTTC
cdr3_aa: CASSFWAGYEQYF

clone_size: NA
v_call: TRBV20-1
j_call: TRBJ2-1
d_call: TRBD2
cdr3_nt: TGCGGTGCTACTCGGGGGGTTGAGCGGTTCTTC
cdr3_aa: CGATRGVERFF

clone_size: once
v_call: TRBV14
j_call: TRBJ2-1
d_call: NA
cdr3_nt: TGTGCCAGCAGCCAATCCGGGACTACCGGGACAGCCAACAATGAGCAGTTCTTC
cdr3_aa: CASSQSGTTGTANNEQFF

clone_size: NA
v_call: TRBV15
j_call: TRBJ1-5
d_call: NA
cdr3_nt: TGTGCCACCAAGAGTGTACAGCCCCAGCATTTT
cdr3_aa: CATKSVQPQHF

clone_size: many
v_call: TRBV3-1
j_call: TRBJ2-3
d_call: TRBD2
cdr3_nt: TGTGCCAGCAGCCGGAAGATCTCGAGCGGGAGGGGAACAGATACGCAGTATTTT
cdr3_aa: CASSRKISSGRGTDTQYF

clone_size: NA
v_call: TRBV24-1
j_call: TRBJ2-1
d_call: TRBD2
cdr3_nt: TGTGCCACCAGTGATTTTAGCGGGAGGAGTAATGAGCAGTTCTTC
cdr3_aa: CATSDFSGRSNEQFF

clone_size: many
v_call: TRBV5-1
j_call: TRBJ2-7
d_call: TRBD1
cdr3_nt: TGCGCCAGCAGCCTGGGGACAGGCGAAATTTACGAGCAGTACTTC
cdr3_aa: CASSLGTGEIYEQYF

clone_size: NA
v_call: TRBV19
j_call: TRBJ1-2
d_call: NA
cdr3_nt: TGTGCCAGTAGTATTAAGGATATCAGAGACTACACCTTC
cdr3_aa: CASSIKDIRDYTF

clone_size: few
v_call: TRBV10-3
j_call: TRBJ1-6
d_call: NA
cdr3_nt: TGTGCCATCAGTGAGGTTAATTCACGCCTCCACTTT
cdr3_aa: CAISEVNSRLHF

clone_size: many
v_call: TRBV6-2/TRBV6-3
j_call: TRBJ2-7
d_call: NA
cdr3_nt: TGTGCCAGCACGAGGGGTAGCCGTACCTACGAGCAGTACTTC
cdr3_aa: CASTRGSRTYEQYF

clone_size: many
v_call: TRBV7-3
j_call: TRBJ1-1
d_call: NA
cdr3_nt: TGTGCCAGCAGCCGGGTAGGGGGGGTGGGCACTGAAGCTTTCTTT
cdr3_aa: CASSRVGGVGTEAFF

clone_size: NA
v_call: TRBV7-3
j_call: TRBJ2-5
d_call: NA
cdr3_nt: TGTGCCAGCAGCCCCGACAGGCAAGAGACCCAGTACTTC
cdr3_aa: CASSPDRQETQYF

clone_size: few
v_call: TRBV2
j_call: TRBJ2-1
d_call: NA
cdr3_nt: TGTGCCAGCACTACTACTTGCGGCTCATACAATGAGCAGTTCTTC
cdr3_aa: CASTTTCGSYNEQFF

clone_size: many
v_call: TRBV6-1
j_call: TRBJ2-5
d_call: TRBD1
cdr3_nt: TGTGCCAGCAGTGACGACAGGGGGCTGGAGACCCAGTACTTC
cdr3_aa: CASSDDRGLETQYF

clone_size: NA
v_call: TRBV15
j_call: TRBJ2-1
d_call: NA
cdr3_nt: TGTGCCACCAGCCCCCGGGTGGGCAGGTACTCCTACAATGAGCAGTTCTTC
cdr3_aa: CATSPRVGRYSYNEQFF

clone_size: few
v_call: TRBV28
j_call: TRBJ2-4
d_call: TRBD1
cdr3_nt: TGTGCCAGCACCAGGGTACAGGGGGGCATTCAGTACTTC
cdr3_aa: CASTRVQGGIQYF

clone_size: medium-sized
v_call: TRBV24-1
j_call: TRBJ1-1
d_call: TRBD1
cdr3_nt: TGTGCCACCAGTGCCACGACAGGGGGGAACACTGAAGCTTTCTTT
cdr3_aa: CATSATTGGNTEAFF

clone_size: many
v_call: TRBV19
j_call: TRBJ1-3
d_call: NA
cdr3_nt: TGTGCCAGTAGTATCGGCATGTCCGTGGGGGGAAACACCATATATTTT
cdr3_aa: CASSIGMSVGGNTIYF

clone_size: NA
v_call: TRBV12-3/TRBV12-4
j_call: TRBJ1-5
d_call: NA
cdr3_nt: TGTGCCAGCAGTTTAGTGGCCGGAATCAATCAGCCCCAGCATTTT
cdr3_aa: CASSLVAGINQPQHF